The 30 T cell receptor beta chains given below trace back to one sample, sequenced in a study of blood T cells in healthy people across ages. Next came a second PCR, run for roughly 6 to 11 cycles, which used a sample-barcoded 5' primer along with a J-beta primer mix. TCRdb re-derived calls from the 5' RACE reads in MiXCR, one entry per CDR3 protein. The table shows 1.5 million to 2 million distinct CDR3 sequences, with around 50% occurring only once. The specimen sequenced was blood. These receptors all come from a woman in her forties in good health.

This clonotype appeared a few times. The CDR3 spells CATSRERVYTDTQYF. The CDR3 region has the DNA TGTGCCACCAGCAGAGAAAGGGTATACACAGATACGCAGTATTTT. This chain connects TRBV15 to TRBJ2-3; D unclear. V was shortened by 0 bases and J by 2 bases, with 9 bases between the two germline ends. The germline CDR1 and CDR2 sequences are LNHNV and YYDKDF (reference sequence). The CDR3 extends over 15 amino acids.

The chain uses TRBV20-1 and TRBJ2-7; D may correspond to TRBD1 or TRBD2 (5 bases each). The J call could be wrong; TRBJ2-5 is a better fit for the DNA end. The germline V gene has CDR1 DFQATT and CDR2 SNEGSKA (reference sequence). CDR3 size: 14 residues. CDR3 nucleotide sequence: TGCAGTGCTAGAGCCGGGGCCCTACAAGAGACCCAGTACTTC. This gives the protein CSARAGALQETQYF.

The count of this clonotype is one. The chain links TRBV10-3 to TRBJ1-4, with D possibly TRBD1 on 5 matching bases. Looked up from germline, CDR1 is ENHRY and CDR2 is SYGVKD. The germline V and J ends were trimmed by 0 bases and 8 bases, with 10 bases remaining between them. This CDR3 is built from 14 residues. The CDR3 nucleotides are TGTGCCATCAGTGAGTCGATAGGGGTGGAAAAACTGTTTTTT. It codes for CAISESIGVEKLFF.

V is TRBV7-2 and J is TRBJ1-1; 8 nucleotides line up with TRBD1. V lost 5 bases to trimming and J lost 7 bases; unmatched junction nucleotides: 18. CDR1 and CDR2 (germline): SGHTA, FQGNSA. There are 17 residues in the CDR3. The DNA of the CDR3 is TGTGCCAGCAGCATCAGACGGGCCAGGGGGCGTCAGGATGAAGCTTTCTTT. Its translation: CASSIRRARGRQDEAFF.

Only a few counts were recorded for this clonotype. The V gene is TRBV15, the J gene TRBJ2-7, with D perhaps TRBD1 or TRBD2 (5 bases each). The germline V and J ends were trimmed by 8 bases and 3 bases, with 8 bases remaining between them. Germline CDR1 and CDR2: LNHNV and YYDKDF (reference sequence). This CDR3 has 11 residues. CDR3: CATGTFYEQYF. The CDR3 region has the DNA TGTGCCACCGGGACCTTCTACGAGCAGTACTTC.

The J gene is TRBJ2-3, the V gene TRBV14; 10 bases map to TRBD1. The trim removed 4 bases at V and 4 bases at J, leaving 11 bases unmatched. Germline V gene data show CDR1 as SGHDN and CDR2 as FVKESK. CDR3 length: 17 residues. This CDR3 is CASSPLLRDRGSDTQYF. As DNA, the CDR3 is TGTGCCAGCAGCCCCCTGCTCCGGGACAGGGGCTCAGATACGCAGTATTTT.

This clonotype appeared a few times. The chain carries TRBV20-1 and TRBJ2-7; D is tentatively TRBD1 or TRBD2 (5 bases each). The CDR3 length is 12 residues. V lost 0 bases and J 6 bases, leaving 9 bases between the germline ends. Germline CDR1 is DFQATT and CDR2 is SNEGSKA (reference sequence). The CDR3 region is CSARDVGPEQYF. The CDR3 DNA reads TGCAGTGCTAGAGATGTGGGACCCGAGCAGTACTTC.

This clonotype has just a few counts. The rearrangement links TRBV28 to TRBJ1-2; no reliable D call. Germline V CDR1 and CDR2: MDHEN, SYDVKM. Deletions cut 8 bases from V and 8 bases from J, with 12 bases between. The CDR3 has 11 amino acids. CDR3 loop: CASGRIRGYTF. The CDR3 DNA reads as TGTGCCAGCGGCAGAATCCGAGGCTACACCTTC.

Only one count was recorded for this clonotype. CDR3 in DNA: TGCGCCAGCAGTGATCTAGCCCTGAGTTCGGAGTTCTTC. Protein product: CASSDLALSSEFF. This chain connects TRBV10-2 to TRBJ2-1; D possibly corresponds to TRBD2 (5 bases). The CDR3 is made up of 13 amino acids. V lost 3 bases to trimming and J lost 14 bases, with 17 bases between them. Germline V gene sequence: CDR1 WSHSY, CDR2 SAAADI.

The rearrangement links TRBV20-1 to TRBJ1-6; TRBD1 aligns across 8 bases. V gave up 0 bases and J gave up 6 bases; unmatched junction bases: 4. The CDR3 length is 15 residues. Looked up from germline, CDR1 is DFQATT and CDR2 is SNEGSKA (reference sequence). This chain's CDR3 is CSARDPQGANSPLHF. CDR3 in DNA: TGCAGTGCTAGAGATCCCCAGGGGGCTAATTCACCCCTCCACTTT.

V usage is TRBV20-1 and J usage is TRBJ1-1, with D hard to call. Trimming shortened V by 6 bases and J by 4 bases, and 9 bases separated the two germline ends. Germline lookup yields CDR1 DFQATT and CDR2 SNEGSKA (reference sequence). The CDR3 is 11 amino acids. Written as DNA, the CDR3 is TGCAGTGCCACCCAAGGCACTGAAGCTTTCTTT. This encodes CSATQGTEAFF.

The V call is TRBV7-2, the J call TRBJ2-5; TRBD1 is a possible D gene (6 bases). CDR1 is SGHTA and CDR2 is FQGNSA in the germline V gene. This CDR3 has 14 amino acids. Deletions cut 3 bases from V and 2 bases from J, with 10 bases between. The CDR3 here is CASSLGDNQETQYF. CDR3 nucleotides: TGTGCCAGCAGCTTGGGGGACAATCAAGAGACCCAGTACTTC. The full variable domain, its missing parts supplied by reference TRBV7-2 and TRBJ2-5, is GAGVSQSPSNKVTEKGKDVELRCDPISGHTALYWYRQSLGQGLEFLIYFQGNSAPDKSGLPSDRFSAERTGGSVSTLTIQRTQQEDSAVYLCASSLGDNQETQYFGPGTRLLVL.

This clonotype showed up just once. V is TRBV10-1 and J is TRBJ1-2, with D possibly TRBD1 on 6 matching bases. CDR3 length equals 13 residues. In germline, CDR1 is WNHNN, CDR2 SYGVQD (reference sequence). The germline V and J ends were trimmed by 6 bases and 5 bases, with 13 bases remaining between them. The CDR3 loop reads CASSQGKGYGYTF. Written as DNA, the CDR3 is TGCGCCAGCAGCCAGGGGAAGGGATATGGCTACACCTTC.

This chain connects TRBV15 to TRBJ1-5; D remains ambiguous. The CDR3 is made up of 15 amino acids. Trimming pared 2 bases from V and 0 bases from J, leaving 8 bases between. Germline CDR1 is LNHNV and CDR2 is YYDKDF (reference sequence). CDR3 region: CATSRTSVSNQPQHF. For the CDR3, the DNA is TGTGCCACCAGCAGAACCTCTGTTAGCAATCAGCCCCAGCATTTT. Full variable domain (remainder filled in from reference TRBV15 and TRBJ1-5): DAMVIQNPRYQVTQFGKPVTLSCSQTLNHNVMYWYQQKSSQAPKLLFHYYDKDFNNEADTPDNFQSRRPNTSFCFLDIRSPGLGDTAMYLCATSRTSVSNQPQHFGDGTRLSIL.

This sequence joins TRBV20-1 and TRBJ1-2, with a weak D call TRBD1 (5 bases). The germline CDR1 and CDR2 sequences are DFQATT and SNEGSKA (reference sequence). Trimming took off 4 bases at V and 1 base at J, with 16 bases between the two ends. The CDR3 is 15 residues long. The CDR3 nucleotides read TGCAGTGCTAAGGGCTCCGGCAGGGATAACTATGGCTACACCTTC. Residues: CSAKGSGRDNYGYTF.

The chain is built from TRBV6-6 and TRBJ1-5; tentative D call: TRBD1 (5 bases). The CDR3 covers 17 residues. Germline CDR1 reads MNHNY; CDR2 reads SVGAGI (reference sequence). V dropped 2 bases and J dropped 0 bases, with 14 bases sitting between them. The CDR3 here is CASSYGGRRNSNQPQHF. In DNA, the CDR3 is TGTGCCAGCAGTTACGGGGGGAGGAGAAATAGCAATCAGCCCCAGCATTTT.

The genes are TRBV5-6 and TRBJ2-5; the D is unclear. The J call may be in error: the DNA end matches TRBJ2-7 better. Per germline, CDR1 SGHDT and CDR2 YYEEEE. CDR3 length: 15 amino acids. CDR3 protein: CASSWLRSLDYEQYF. The CDR3 region has the DNA TGTGCCAGCAGCTGGCTTCGCAGCTTGGACTACGAGCAGTACTTC.

The chain joins TRBV28 to TRBJ2-1, with a tentative D call TRBD2 (7 bases). Germline V gives CDR1 MDHEN, CDR2 SYDVKM. Trimming left V 1 base short and J 3 bases short, with 16 bases between. This CDR3 has 17 amino acids. CDR3 in amino acids: CASSLLGGGGDYNEQFF. CDR3 coding DNA: TGTGCCAGCAGTTTATTGGGGGGCGGGGGCGACTACAATGAGCAGTTCTTC.

The CDR3 nucleotides are TGCGCCAGCAGCTGGGACAGCGAAGAGACCCAGTACTTC. This encodes CASSWDSEETQYF. V and J are TRBV5-1 and TRBJ2-5, with 7 bases lining up with TRBD1. J was trimmed by 3 bases and V by 3 bases; bases with no gene match: 2. The CDR3 has 13 residues. In germline, CDR1 is SGHRS, CDR2 YFSETQ. The full variable domain, completed using reference TRBV5-1 and TRBJ2-5, is KAGVTQTPRYLIKTRGQQVTLSCSPISGHRSVSWYQQTPGQGLQFLFEYFSETQRNKGNFPGRFSGRQFSNSRSEMNVSTLELGDSALYLCASSWDSEETQYFGPGTRLLVL.

This clonotype has only a few counts. The rearrangement uses TRBV13 and TRBJ2-3, with 10 bases lining up with TRBD1. The V gene's germline CDR1 is PRHDT and CDR2 FYEKMQ (reference sequence). J gave up 6 bases and V 5 bases, and 8 bases lay outside the gene matches. The length of the CDR3 is 15 residues. CDR3 residues: CASSPLGTGADTQYF. The CDR3 nucleotides read TGTGCCAGCAGCCCCTTGGGGACAGGGGCGGATACGCAGTATTTT.

This clonotype was seen only a few times. The J gene is TRBJ2-1, the V gene TRBV20-1; 12 bases are shared with TRBD2. This CDR3 contains 15 residues. Germline V lookup: CDR1 DFQATT, CDR2 SNEGSKA (reference sequence). V lost 6 bases to trimming and J lost 4 bases; unmatched junction nucleotides: 7. The CDR3 here is CSATFGLAGYNEQFF. The CDR3, as DNA: TGCAGTGCAACCTTCGGACTAGCGGGGTACAATGAGCAGTTCTTC.

The CDR3 spells CASSNRGGRSPLHF. The CDR3 DNA reads TGTGCCAGCAGTAATCGAGGGGGCAGGTCACCCCTCCACTTT. V and J are TRBV6-5 and TRBJ1-6; 7 nucleotides match TRBD1. Germline-derived CDR1 and CDR2 are MNHEY and SVGAGI. This CDR3 spans 14 amino acids. J gave up 10 bases and V 5 bases, and 8 bases lay outside the gene matches.

Note on this clonotype: Germline is not matched at one junction end, which may reflect a read error. The chain combines TRBV10-3 with TRBJ2-7, with 7 bases identical to TRBD1. Judging by the DNA end, TRBJ2-5 fits better; the J call may be wrong. The CDR3 has 15 residues. Germline V lookup: CDR1 ENHRY, CDR2 SYGVKD. This chain's CDR3 is CAISPGTADQGTQYF. The CDR3, as DNA: TGTGCCATCAGCCCGGGGACAGCAGACCAAGGGACCCAGTACTTC.

Worth noting for this clonotype: Given a much more abundant clone one base away, this may be a read error. The V and J genes are TRBV12-3 or TRBV12-4 and TRBJ2-2; D may be TRBD2 (5 bases). The CDR3 runs 11 residues. The CDR3 sequence is CASSLTGEPFF. CDR3 coding DNA: TGTGCCAGCAGTTTGACCGGGGAGCCGTTTTTT.

The genes are TRBV9 and TRBJ2-1; weak D call: TRBD1 (6 bases). This CDR3 spans 16 amino acids. CDR1 is SGDLS and CDR2 is YYNGEE in the germline V gene. V was trimmed by 1 base and J by 6 bases, leaving 17 bases between them. CDR3 nucleotides: TGTGCCAGCAGCGTAACCCCACCGGGACAAACCAATGAGCAGTTCTTC. This encodes CASSVTPPGQTNEQFF.

The chain employs TRBV12-3 or TRBV12-4 and TRBJ2-3; 8 nucleotides line up with TRBD2. The CDR3 runs to 17 residues. Trimming cost V 2 bases and J 3 bases; bases outside gene matches: 10. CDR3 region: CASSLSGGLTRTDTQYF. CDR3 bases: TGTGCCAGCAGTTTAAGCGGGGGCCTTACGAGAACAGATACGCAGTATTTT.

The V call is TRBV20-1, the J call TRBJ2-3; D tentatively fits TRBD1 or TRBD2 (6 bases each). Per the germline V gene, CDR1 is DFQATT and CDR2 is SNEGSKA (reference sequence). The CDR3 is 16 amino acids. V was pared by 7 bases and J by 3 bases, with 23 bases between. CDR3 region: CSVKGTGAIVTDTQYF. CDR3 bases: TGCAGTGTTAAAGGGACGGGGGCAATTGTGACAGATACGCAGTATTTT.

The chain recombines TRBV7-2 with TRBJ2-7; D gene unclear. Per germline, CDR1 SGHTA and CDR2 FQGNSA. The CDR3 has 13 amino acids. Deletions cut 3 bases from V and 5 bases from J, with 11 bases between. The CDR3 sequence is CASSFGPDHEQYF. The DNA of the CDR3 is TGTGCCAGCAGCTTCGGACCAGACCACGAGCAGTACTTC.

The chain carries TRBV5-1 and TRBJ1-4, with 8 nucleotides matching TRBD1. The CDR3 covers 15 residues. Germline trimming cut 3 bases from V and 4 bases from J; bases unmatched to any gene: 5. CDR1 SGHRS and CDR2 YFSETQ come from the germline V gene. The DNA for the CDR3 is TGCGCCAGCAGCTCCGGACAGGGATTTAATGAAAAACTGTTTTTT. It yields the protein CASSSGQGFNEKLFF.

This chain joins TRBV13 and TRBJ1-6; 7 positions match TRBD1. The CDR3 is made up of 16 amino acids. Unmatched junction bases numbered 9, after V lost 7 bases and J lost 3 bases. The germline CDR1 and CDR2 sequences are PRHDT and FYEKMQ (reference sequence). CDR3 in amino acids: CASTTGQRSYNSPLHF. The CDR3 DNA reads as TGTGCCAGCACCACGGGACAGAGGAGCTATAATTCACCCCTCCACTTT. The variable domain in full, with the rest retrieved from reference TRBV13 and TRBJ1-6, is AAGVIQSPRHLIKEKRETATLKCYPIPRHDTVYWYQQGPGQDPQFLISFYEKMQSDKGSIPDRFSAQQFSDYHSELNMSSLELGDSALYFCASTTGQRSYNSPLHFGNGTRLTVT.